The clone carrying this TCR beta chain occurred many times. The data belong to a study of T cells in Graves' hyperthyroidism and ophthalmopathy. After removal of 5 bases from V and 3 bases from J, the junction contained 6 bases not matched to a gene. The length of the CDR3 is 15 residues. Germline CDR1 is DFQATT and CDR2 is SNEGSKA (reference sequence). TCR beta CDR3 region amplification was performed from RNA transcripts. The TCR CDR3 was amplified in a first-round RT-PCR using the HTBI primer set. TCRdb called the multiplex PCR reads again in MiXCR, with one record for every CDR3 protein. The sample carries around 610,000 distinct CDR3 sequences, 14% to 15% recorded once.

The gene calls are TRBV20-1 and TRBJ2-7, with 14 bases fitting TRBD2. The TCR sequence derives from a woman aged 40 to 49 with Graves' ophthalmopathy. Sequenced input: blood. DNA for the CDR3: TGCAGTGCTCCCGGGACTAGCGGGAGTCTCTACGAGCAGTACTTC. Translation gives CSAPGTSGSLYEQYF.